The 9 T cell receptor beta chains listed next were all sequenced from one sample in a study of cytomegalovirus exposure and HLA in healthy donors (dated by TCRdb to the late 2010s). Library preparation employed the immunoSEQ multiplex PCR assay. The multiplex PCR relied on a mix of 60 forward primers for TCR Vbeta segments and 13 reverse primers for TCR Jbeta segments. TCRdb took over this immuneACCESS table, retaining in-frame rearrangements with V and J assigned. Such tables are incomplete; in checked studies, under half of the missing clones stem from an unresolved V gene, and the remainder is unexplained. Counted in this sample were about 120,000 clones; 60% to 85% of them appeared once. The top ten clones comprise 3% to 4% of the sample. Sequenced: PBMCs. These receptors were taken from a woman between 25 and 40 years old in good health and CMV-seropositive.

In its sample, this clone was seen a few times. CDR3 region: CASSWGLAGGVIQYF. The DNA of the CDR3 is TGCGCCAGCAGCTGGGGACTAGCGGGGGGGGTCATTCAGTACTTC. The rearrangement links TRBV5-1 to TRBJ2-4, with TRBD2 identical over 16 bases. The germline V gene has CDR1 SGHRS and CDR2 YFSETQ. CDR3 length equals 15 residues. Trimming at V came to 3 bases and at J to 9 bases, leaving 3 bases not matched to a gene.

J is TRBJ2-7 and V is TRBV30; TRBD1 matches 7 bases. There are 12 residues in the CDR3. In germline, CDR1 is GTSNPN, CDR2 SVGIG (reference sequence). Trimming took 1 base from V and 6 from J; bases not matched to a gene: 3. Here the CDR3 reads CAWSGAGGEQYF. The CDR3, as DNA: TGTGCCTGGAGTGGGGCAGGGGGCGAGCAGTACTTC. Combining the CDR3 with reference TRBV30 and TRBJ2-7 gives the whole variable domain SQTIHQWPATLVQPVGSPLSLECTVEGTSNPNLYWYRQAAGRGLQLLFYSVGIGQISSEVPQNLSASRPQDRQFILSSKKLLLSDSGFYLCAWSGAGGEQYFGPGTRLTVT.

The chain is built from TRBV30 and TRBJ1-1; no clear D. The V gene lost 8 bases and the J gene lost 1 base, with 11 bases spanning the gap. The CDR3 consists of 12 residues. Germline lookup yields CDR1 GTSNPN and CDR2 SVGIG (reference sequence). The chain's CDR3 is CAVTTPNTEAFF. CDR3 bases: TGTGCCGTTACGACACCGAACACTGAAGCTTTCTTT.

V is TRBV6-5 and J is TRBJ2-2; 12 nucleotides line up with TRBD2. Germline values: CDR1 MNHEY, CDR2 SVGAGI. This CDR3 spans 15 amino acids. The V gene end was trimmed by 5 bases and the J gene end by 6 bases; junction bases not matched to a gene: 4. The CDR3 reads CASSPRLAGAGELFF. As DNA, the CDR3 is TGTGCCAGCAGTCCCAGACTAGCGGGGGCCGGGGAGCTGTTTTTT.

The V gene is TRBV4-2, the J gene TRBJ2-1; 14 nucleotides match TRBD2. This CDR3 is 17 amino acids long. V was pared by 1 base and J by 8 bases, with 7 bases of the junction left unmatched. Germline CDR1 reads LGHNA; CDR2 reads YNFKEQ. CDR3 in amino acids: CASSQGTSGGPLHEQFF. The CDR3 DNA is TGTGCCAGCAGCCAAGGGACTAGCGGGGGGCCTTTACATGAGCAGTTCTTC.

The V call is TRBV5-4, the J call TRBJ2-7, with 8 nucleotides matching TRBD2. The CDR3 covers 15 residues. Germline V gene data show CDR1 as SGHNT and CDR2 as YYREEE (reference sequence). The trim removed 1 base at V and 5 bases at J, leaving 8 bases unmatched. As DNA, the CDR3 is TGTGCCAGCAGCTTGTCCGCGGGGGGCCTCGACGAGCAGTACTTC. Translation: CASSLSAGGLDEQYF.

This clone occurred once. This chain links TRBV21-1 with TRBJ2-5; the D segment call TRBD1 is taken from the table without a DNA check. TRBV21-1 is marked as a pseudogene. This CDR3 comprises 19 residues. The DNA of the CDR3 is TGTGCCAGCGCACCAAAGCAGATCGGGACAGGATCACCCAAAGAGACCCAGTACTTC. This encodes CASAPKQIGTGSPKETQYF.

The rearrangement joins TRBV6-1 to TRBJ1-2, with TRBD1 identical over 10 bases. Trimming removed 7 bases from V and 7 bases from J; junction bases left unmatched: 9. The V gene's germline CDR1 is MNHNS and CDR2 SASEGT. The CDR3 has 14 amino acids. The DNA of the CDR3 is TGTGCCAGCACCCCGACAGGGGGCGTAGCTGGCTACACCTTC. This sequence encodes CASTPTGGVAGYTF.

The CDR3 reads CASSPGQASYEQYF. DNA for the CDR3: TGTGCCAGCAGCCCCGGCCAGGCGTCCTACGAGCAGTACTTC. This chain joins TRBV28 and TRBJ2-7; D ambiguous. In germline, CDR1 is MDHEN, CDR2 SYDVKM. The length of the CDR3 is 14 residues. V lost 6 bases, J lost 1 base, and 13 bases lay in between.